This T cell receptor (beta chain) originates from a study of immune reconstitution after stem cell transplant in scleroderma. TCRdb passed the RT-PCR reads through MiXCR, listing each CDR3 protein once. Of thousands of distinct CDR3 sequences listed, 6.4% were seen once; the top ten hold 23%. By share, this clonotype ranks as large. Germline lookup yields CDR1 LNHNV and CDR2 YYDKDF (reference sequence). V was shortened by 0 bases and J by 9 bases, with 21 bases between the two germline ends. CDR3 length: 17 amino acids. Sampling was conducted before or after autologous hematopoietic stem cell transplantation (not recorded which). The chain combines TRBV15 with TRBJ1-5, with D tentatively TRBD1 (6 bases). The sequence came from a female donor with systemic sclerosis. The CDR3 DNA reads TGTGCCACCAGCAGAGATTTTGGCAGGGGAGATCAGAGGCCCCAGCATTTT. Protein: CATSRDFGRGDQRPQHF.